These 28 T cell receptor beta chains share one sample of origin, sequenced in a study of shared clonotypes between healthy human individuals. Method: immunoSEQ multiplex PCR; TCRdb's copy keeps in-frame clones and lacks some. The sample records over a million clones, roughly 96% being singletons. Sequenced input: naive CD4+ T cells sorted from blood. Stated subset: CD45RA+ positively selected. These receptors were obtained from a man aged 25-45 years in good health.

The chain recombines TRBV10-2 with TRBJ2-5; TRBD1 matches at 9 bases. The V segment lost 7 bases and the J segment 5 bases; nucleotides outside the gene matches: 8. The CDR3 length is 14 residues. Germline V gives CDR1 WSHSY, CDR2 SAAADI. CDR3 protein: CASTDTGGRETQYF. CDR3 DNA sequence: TGCGCCAGCACCGATACAGGGGGCCGGGAGACCCAGTACTTC.

This clone has only one observation. This chain connects TRBV5-8 to TRBJ2-2, with 12 bases identical to TRBD2. V lost 3 bases, J lost 9 bases, and 9 bases stayed unmatched. This CDR3 spans 16 amino acids. Germline CDR1 reads SGHTS; CDR2 reads YDEGEE. CDR3 in DNA: TGTGCCAGCAGCTCATCCCCCGGGACTAGCGGGCGGGAGCTGTTTTTT. As protein: CASSSSPGTSGRELFF.

This CDR3 is CASRTGGASNEKLFF. In DNA form, the CDR3 reads TGTGCCAGCAGGACAGGGGGCGCTTCTAATGAAAAACTGTTTTTT. The chain recombines TRBV2 with TRBJ1-4; TRBD1 matches at 10 bases. Looked up from germline, CDR1 is SNHLY and CDR2 is FYNNEI. V shed 6 bases, J shed 3 bases, and the junction held 4 bases outside the gene matches. The CDR3 covers 15 residues. The full variable domain, completed using reference TRBV2 and TRBJ1-4, is EPEVTQTPSHQVTQMGQEVILRCVPISNHLYFYWYRQILGQKVEFLVSFYNNEISEKSEIFDDQFSVERPDGSNFTLKIRSTKLEDSAMYFCASRTGGASNEKLFFGSGTQLSVL.

The V and J genes are TRBV30 and TRBJ1-1; D gene ambiguous. The CDR3 is made up of 12 amino acids. Looked up from germline, CDR1 is GTSNPN and CDR2 is SVGIG (reference sequence). V lost 4 bases and J 2 bases, leaving 8 bases between the germline ends. The CDR3 DNA is TGTGCCTGGACACAGCGTAACACTGAAGCTTTCTTT. This translates into CAWTQRNTEAFF.

The rearrangement joins TRBV5-1 to TRBJ2-1, with unresolved D. The V gene lost 2 bases and the J gene lost 5 bases, with 11 bases spanning the gap. CDR3 length: 14 residues. Germline CDR1 is SGHRS and CDR2 is YFSETQ. This chain's CDR3 is CASSFGSQDNEQFF. CDR3 sequence (DNA): TGCGCCAGCAGCTTCGGGTCCCAAGACAATGAGCAGTTCTTC.

The CDR3 is CASSSLPPGTGGFFSGNTIYF. DNA of the CDR3: TGTGCCAGCAGTTCCTTACCCCCCGGGACAGGGGGCTTTTTTTCTGGAAACACCATATATTTT. This sequence joins TRBV27 and TRBJ1-3; 12 nucleotides line up with TRBD1. Trimming at V came to 4 bases and at J to 1 base, leaving 17 bases not matched to a gene. This CDR3 region has 21 residues. Germline-derived CDR1 and CDR2 are MNHEY and SMNVEV (reference sequence).

The chain employs TRBV5-4 and TRBJ2-7; 7 bases are a match to TRBD1. Germline CDR1 and CDR2: SGHNT and YYREEE (reference sequence). CDR3 size: 13 residues. V was clipped by 2 bases and J by 5 bases; unmatched bases: 4. The CDR3 coding sequence is TGTGCCAGCAGCTTAACAGGGGCCCACGAGCAGTACTTC. Protein product: CASSLTGAHEQYF.

Turning to this clone: This may come from a read error, since a much larger clone is one base off. The chain uses TRBV5-5 and TRBJ2-2; D might be TRBD2 (5 bases). Germline V gives CDR1 SGHKS, CDR2 YYEKEE (reference sequence). V was trimmed by 2 bases and J by 1 base, leaving 6 bases between them. CDR3 size: 14 residues. CDR3 coding DNA: TGTGCCAGCAGCTTCGGACTGAACACCGGGGAGCTGTTTTTT. This codes for CASSFGLNTGELFF.

In its sample, this clone was seen once. This chain uses TRBV7-3 with TRBJ2-7; no definite D call. Per the germline V gene, CDR1 is SGHTA and CDR2 is FQGTGA. The V end lost 5 bases, the J end lost 4 bases, and 9 bases lay between the germline ends. The CDR3 runs to 12 residues. The CDR3 DNA is TGTGCCAGCAGCGTAAAGAGATACGAGCAGTACTTC. Protein: CASSVKRYEQYF.

This clone has a single count. This sequence joins TRBV9 and TRBJ2-3; 11 nucleotides match TRBD2. Germline CDR1 and CDR2: SGDLS and YYNGEE. With V trimmed by 4 bases and J by 5 bases, 12 bases remained unmatched. CDR3 length equals 17 residues. DNA for the CDR3: TGTGCCAGCAGCAAACTAGCGGGAGTGTCGTTAGGAGATACGCAGTATTTT. The encoded protein is CASSKLAGVSLGDTQYF.

The genes are TRBV10-3 and TRBJ2-5, with D maybe TRBD1 (6 bases). The CDR3 spans 14 residues. CDR1 and CDR2 from the germline V gene are ENHRY and SYGVKD. Trimming shortened V by 0 bases and J by 5 bases, and 10 bases separated the two germline ends. The DNA for the CDR3 is TGTGCCATCAGTGAGTCGGGGGCTCGGGAGACCCAGTACTTC. Residues: CAISESGARETQYF.

V and J are TRBV27 and TRBJ1-1; D call uncertain. V was pared by 5 bases and J by 3 bases, with 16 bases between. The CDR3 covers 15 residues. Germline CDR1 is MNHEY and CDR2 is SMNVEV (reference sequence). The DNA for the CDR3 is TGTGCCAGCAGTCCTATAGGGATGACCTACACTGAAGCTTTCTTT. This translates into CASSPIGMTYTEAFF.

CDR3 DNA: TGTGCCAGCAGCTCCGGAGACAGGGGGCTCAATGAAAAACTGTTTTTT. Translated, it gives CASSSGDRGLNEKLFF. J is TRBJ1-4 and V is TRBV7-2, with 10 bases that match TRBD1. Germline loops: CDR1 SGHTA, CDR2 FQGNSA. This CDR3 has 16 residues. Germline trimming cut 4 bases from V and 5 bases from J; bases unmatched to any gene: 7.

The chain links TRBV5-1 to TRBJ2-4; D might be TRBD1 (6 bases). Germline V lookup: CDR1 SGHRS, CDR2 YFSETQ. Trimming pared 4 bases from V and 0 bases from J, leaving 17 bases between. The length of the CDR3 is 17 residues. In DNA form, the CDR3 reads TGCGCCAGCAGCAGTGAGGCAGGGGTCATAGCCAAAAACATTCAGTACTTC. Translation: CASSSEAGVIAKNIQYF.

The gene calls are TRBV6-1 and TRBJ1-1; D uncertain. Germline V gene data show CDR1 as MNHNS and CDR2 as SASEGT. V dropped 6 bases and J dropped 1 base, with 9 bases sitting between them. CDR3 length equals 13 residues. CDR3 bases: TGTGCCAGCAGGAGGGCCACGAACACTGAAGCTTTCTTT. Protein sequence: CASRRATNTEAFF.

This chain uses TRBV13 with TRBJ2-1, with 9 bases identical to TRBD2. Trimming took 5 bases from V and 7 from J; bases not matched to a gene: 6. This CDR3 is 14 amino acids long. Germline V lookup: CDR1 PRHDT, CDR2 FYEKMQ (reference sequence). The CDR3 nucleotides read TGTGCCAGCAGCCCAACAACTAGCGGGAATGAGCAGTTCTTC. Translating it yields CASSPTTSGNEQFF.

The chain has TRBV28 and TRBJ2-7; perhaps TRBD2 as D (6 bases). The CDR3 sequence is 14 residues long. Germline CDR1 is MDHEN and CDR2 is SYDVKM. The V end was cut by 7 bases, the J end by 5 bases, with 18 bases between. This chain's CDR3 is CASKTPNVADEQYF. CDR3 in DNA: TGTGCCAGCAAAACCCCCAATGTAGCGGACGAGCAGTACTTC.

The chain recombines TRBV28 with TRBJ2-7; D is possibly TRBD2 (8 bases). The CDR3 is 17 residues long. Between the trimmed V and J ends, which lost 6 bases and 7 bases, there was a span of 28 bases. Germline CDR1 is MDHEN and CDR2 is SYDVKM. For the CDR3, the DNA is TGTGCCAGCAGCCCAGGGGGGCTACTAGCGGAGGGGCTGGAGCAGTACTTC. It translates to CASSPGGLLAEGLEQYF.

V usage is TRBV28 and J usage is TRBJ2-7, with 10 positions matching TRBD2. Germline trimming cut 5 bases from V and 0 bases from J; bases unmatched to any gene: 10. The germline CDR1 and CDR2 sequences are MDHEN and SYDVKM. This CDR3 has 17 amino acids. This CDR3 reads CASSPRTSGGTSYEQYF. CDR3 sequence (DNA): TGTGCCAGCAGTCCAAGGACTAGCGGAGGGACCTCCTACGAGCAGTACTTC.

The CDR3 here is CASSFFWYEAFF. The CDR3 DNA reads TGTGCCAGCAGCTTTTTTTGGTATGAAGCTTTCTTT. This chain joins TRBV7-9 and TRBJ1-1; no clear D. V lost 3 bases and J lost 7, with 9 bases in between. CDR3 length: 12 amino acids. Germline V gene sequence: CDR1 SEHNR, CDR2 FQNEAQ (reference sequence).

The chain carries TRBV5-4 and TRBJ1-2; the D is unclear. The germline V and J ends were trimmed by 2 bases and 8 bases, with 13 bases remaining between them. Germline V gene data show CDR1 as SGHNT and CDR2 as YYREEE (reference sequence). This CDR3 has 13 residues. The CDR3 nucleotides are TGTGCCAGCAGCTTTGAGAGGAGCTACGGCTACACCTTC. As protein: CASSFERSYGYTF.

This chain uses TRBV5-1 with TRBJ2-5, with 14 nucleotides matching TRBD2. In germline, CDR1 is SGHRS, CDR2 YFSETQ. The trim removed 4 bases at V and 6 bases at J, leaving 8 bases unmatched. CDR3 length equals 16 residues. The CDR3 here is CASSPGTSGSLKTQYF. The CDR3 region has the DNA TGCGCCAGCAGCCCGGGGACTAGCGGGAGTCTTAAGACCCAGTACTTC.

V usage is TRBV11-2 and J usage is TRBJ1-4; TRBD1 matches 10 bases. The CDR3 is made up of 13 amino acids. Germline trimming cut 5 bases from V and 7 bases from J; bases unmatched to any gene: 1. From germline, CDR1 is SGHAT and CDR2 FQNNGV. The CDR3 loop reads CASSRDRGEKLFF. CDR3 in DNA: TGTGCCAGCAGCCGGGACAGGGGTGAAAAACTGTTTTTT.

The chain carries TRBV5-1 and TRBJ2-2, with D perhaps matching TRBD1 (5 bases). Trimming took 0 bases from V and 3 from J, leaving 12 bases between them. CDR1 and CDR2 from the germline V gene are SGHRS and YFSETQ. CDR3 size: 16 residues. CDR3 in amino acids: CASSLAVGVDTGELFF. The CDR3 nucleotides read TGCGCCAGCAGCTTGGCTGTAGGGGTAGACACCGGGGAGCTGTTTTTT.

V gene TRBV19 combines with J gene TRBJ2-5, with TRBD1 identical over 7 bases. With 9 bases clipped from V and 0 bases from J, the junction kept 10 bases outside the gene matches. The CDR3 length is 15 residues. Looked up from germline, CDR1 is LNHDA and CDR2 is SQIVND (reference sequence). CDR3 sequence (DNA): TGTGCCAGCGCCAACTTCGGGACAGACCAAGAGACCCAGTACTTC. This translates into CASANFGTDQETQYF.

In the case of this clone: One junction end disagrees with the germline gene, perhaps due to a read error. The genes are TRBV7-7 and TRBJ2-2; D unresolved. CDR1 and CDR2 from the germline V gene are SSHAT and FNYEAQ (reference sequence). The CDR3 totals 14 residues. The CDR3 DNA reads as TGTGCTAGCAGCTTAGAGACCGTGGCCGGGGAGCTGTTTTTT. Amino acid sequence: CASSLETVAGELFF.

The chain uses TRBV29-1 and TRBJ1-1; 11 bases are shared with TRBD1. Trimming cost V 4 bases and J 5 bases; bases outside gene matches: 6. The CDR3 has 14 amino acids. Germline lookup yields CDR1 SQVTM and CDR2 ANQGSEA. In DNA, the CDR3 is TGCAGCGTTGTGGACAGGGGGCTTGGGACTGAAGCTTTCTTT. Translating gives CSVVDRGLGTEAFF.

This clone has a single count. J is TRBJ2-5 and V is TRBV6-1; D is perhaps TRBD1 (6 bases). Per germline, CDR1 MNHNS and CDR2 SASEGT. Trimming removed 3 bases from V and 9 bases from J, with 20 bases in between. The CDR3 extends over 15 amino acids. CDR3 DNA: TGTGCCAGCAGTGAGTGGCAGGGGAAGGTTTTTGCCCAGTACTTC. Encoded protein: CASSEWQGKVFAQYF.